These 30 T cell receptor beta chains were sequenced from one sample in a study of cytomegalovirus exposure and HLA in healthy donors. Primers for the PCR totalled 60 Vbeta and 13 Jbeta. The data were produced by immunoSEQ multiplex PCR, yet TCRdb's version contains in-frame clones alone and is incomplete. The table includes tens of thousands of clones, about two thirds detected once. The sample consisted of PBMCs. The source of these receptors is a boy aged 5-17 years in good health and CMV-seropositive.

This chain joins TRBV30 and TRBJ2-5, with TRBD2 matching 7 bases. The CDR3 spans 13 residues. With 0 bases clipped from V and 4 bases from J, the junction kept 2 bases outside the gene matches. Germline V gene lookup returns CDR1 GTSNPN and CDR2 SVGIG (reference sequence). The CDR3 protein is CAWSVGGRETQYF. CDR3 nucleotide sequence: TGTGCCTGGAGTGTGGGCGGGAGAGAGACCCAGTACTTC.

The chain is built from TRBV30 and TRBJ2-4, with 8 bases matching TRBD2. CDR1 GTSNPN and CDR2 SVGIG come from the germline V gene (reference sequence). V lost 4 bases and J lost 7; bases outside the gene matches: 3. The CDR3 contains 12 residues. Here the CDR3 DNA reads TGTGCCTGGACCCGGGGGGGTAACATTCAGTACTTC. It translates to CAWTRGGNIQYF. The full variable domain, in which reference TRBV30 and TRBJ2-4 provide the parts outside the CDR3, is SQTIHQWPATLVQPVGSPLSLECTVEGTSNPNLYWYRQAAGRGLQLLFYSVGIGQISSEVPQNLSASRPQDRQFILSSKKLLLSDSGFYLCAWTRGGNIQYFGAGTRLSVL.

V gene TRBV7-9 combines with J gene TRBJ2-7; D is uncertain. Germline V gene sequence: CDR1 SEHNR, CDR2 FQNEAQ (reference sequence). This CDR3 contains 12 residues. CDR3 loop: CSTSDTSYEQYF. The CDR3 DNA reads as TGTTCCACCAGTGACACCTCCTACGAGCAGTACTTC.

The rearrangement uses TRBV30 and TRBJ2-1; 7 bases are a match to TRBD1. This CDR3 is built from 11 residues. Germline CDR1 and CDR2: GTSNPN and SVGIG (reference sequence). The junction had 0 bases not matched to a gene; V was cut back by 1 base and J by 9 bases. As DNA, the CDR3 is TGTGCCTGGAGTGCAGGGGGTGAGCAGTTCTTC. It is translated as CAWSAGGEQFF.

The genes are TRBV13 and TRBJ1-4; 7 positions agree with TRBD1. Germline V gene lookup returns CDR1 PRHDT and CDR2 FYEKMQ (reference sequence). The CDR3 sequence is 16 residues long. The J segment lost 0 bases and the V segment lost 2 bases, leaving 3 bases of the junction unmatched. CDR3 DNA sequence: TGTGCCAGCAGCTTAACAGGGGTTTCAACTAATGAAAAACTGTTTTTT. It codes for CASSLTGVSTNEKLFF.

The gene calls are TRBV18 and TRBJ2-2, with 7 nucleotides matching TRBD1. CDR1 and CDR2 (germline): KGHSH, LQKENI. V was pared by 3 bases and J by 4 bases, with 11 bases of the junction left unmatched. This CDR3 region has 17 residues. CDR3 in DNA: TGTGCCAGCTCACCTTACTCCGGGACAGTACCCACCGGGGAGCTGTTTTTT. The encoded protein is CASSPYSGTVPTGELFF.

J is TRBJ1-2 and V is TRBV6-5; no reliable D call. The CDR3 is 13 amino acids. Germline-derived CDR1 and CDR2 are MNHEY and SVGAGI. V shed 0 bases and J shed 2 bases, with 4 bases lying between them. The CDR3 sequence is CASSYSGNYGYTF. DNA for the CDR3: TGTGCCAGCAGTTACTCCGGGAACTATGGCTACACCTTC.

This clone was seen a handful of times. This chain uses TRBV2 with TRBJ2-2; 7 bases are a match to TRBD2. The CDR3 has 15 amino acids. With 6 bases clipped from V and 2 bases from J, the junction kept 6 bases outside the gene matches. Germline CDR1 reads SNHLY; CDR2 reads FYNNEI. The CDR3 DNA reads as TGTGCCAGCAGGGTTACTAGCGTCAACACCGGGGAGCTGTTTTTT. Translated, it gives CASRVTSVNTGELFF.

The chain recombines TRBV11-2 with TRBJ2-7, with TRBD1 matching over 10 bases. The germline gives CDR1 SGHAT, CDR2 FQNNGV. The CDR3 sequence is 15 residues long. V was clipped by 5 bases and J by 3 bases; unmatched bases: 7. The CDR3 nucleotides are TGTGCCAGCAGCCAGGACAGGGGGTATAACTACGAGCAGTACTTC. Translating gives CASSQDRGYNYEQYF.

This clone was seen a single time. The rearrangement joins TRBV29-1 to TRBJ1-2, with D hard to call. Germline V gene data show CDR1 as SQVTM and CDR2 as ANQGSEA. The CDR3 runs to 12 residues. V lost 4 bases and J 7 bases, leaving 13 bases between the germline ends. The CDR3 spells CSVADPRCGYTF. The CDR3 nucleotides read TGCAGCGTTGCAGACCCCCGTTGTGGCTACACCTTC.

V usage is TRBV9 and J usage is TRBJ1-1; 8 bases are shared with TRBD1. The CDR3 has 16 residues. Unmatched junction bases numbered 10, after V lost 3 bases and J lost 3 bases. Per the germline V gene, CDR1 is SGDLS and CDR2 is YYNGEE. The CDR3 spells CASSGGQGALDTEAFF. DNA for the CDR3: TGTGCCAGCAGCGGCGGACAGGGCGCGTTAGACACTGAAGCTTTCTTT. Together with reference TRBV9 and TRBJ1-1, the CDR3 gives the full variable domain: DSGVTQTPKHLITATGQRVTLRCSPRSGDLSVYWYQQSLDQGLQFLIQYYNGEERAKGNILERFSAQQFPDLHSELNLSSLELGDSALYFCASSGGQGALDTEAFFGQGTRLTVV.

The chain uses TRBV6-5 and TRBJ2-5; 8 bases are shared with TRBD1. The V and J ends lost 6 bases and 5 bases, in that order; junction bases with no gene match: 5. The CDR3 is 13 amino acids. Looked up from germline, CDR1 is MNHEY and CDR2 is SVGAGI. The CDR3 loop is CASRRQGSETQYF. CDR3 DNA sequence: TGTGCCAGCAGGCGACAGGGGTCGGAGACCCAGTACTTC.

The chain has TRBV4-2 and TRBJ2-3, with D perhaps TRBD2 (5 bases). The CDR3 length is 15 residues. The germline gives CDR1 LGHNA, CDR2 YNFKEQ. The V end was cut by 6 bases, the J end by 0 bases, with 13 bases between. This chain's CDR3 is CASRRGEMSTDTQYF. The CDR3 DNA sequence: TGTGCCAGCAGGCGTGGGGAGATGAGCACAGATACGCAGTATTTT.

V usage is TRBV7-9 and J usage is TRBJ1-4, with 8 bases lining up with TRBD1. CDR3 size: 15 residues. Germline lookup yields CDR1 SEHNR and CDR2 FQNEAQ (reference sequence). V gave up 5 bases and J gave up 4 bases; unmatched junction bases: 6. The CDR3 region is CASSLVTGGNEKLFF. CDR3 nucleotides: TGTGCCAGCAGCCTGGTAACAGGGGGTAATGAAAAACTGTTTTTT.

The V call is TRBV9, the J call TRBJ1-1, with 8 nucleotides matching TRBD1. The CDR3 consists of 16 residues. The germline gives CDR1 SGDLS, CDR2 YYNGEE. V was clipped by 0 bases and J by 1 base; unmatched bases: 5. The CDR3, as DNA: TGTGCCAGCAGCGTAGGGACAGGGAATCCGAACACTGAAGCTTTCTTT. Its translation: CASSVGTGNPNTEAFF.

This clone occurred a few times. V is TRBV2 and J is TRBJ1-2, with 8 bases matching TRBD1. CDR1 SNHLY and CDR2 FYNNEI come from the germline V gene. V was pared by 6 bases and J by 1 base, with 7 bases of the junction left unmatched. The CDR3 runs 15 residues. CDR3 in DNA: TGTGCCAGCAGAAAAACAGGGGGTTTTAACTATGGCTACACCTTC. Encoded protein: CASRKTGGFNYGYTF.

Turning to this clone: The limits of the CDR3 on the DNA are not certain, so only TCRdb's listed CDR3 is given. This sequence joins TRBV14 and TRBJ1-1. The CDR3 is 15 residues long, counting both termini. Per the germline V gene, CDR1 is SGHDN and CDR2 is FVKESK. The CDR3 protein is CASSQVGVGIRQTFF.

This rearrangement joins TRBV2 to TRBJ1-4; 7 bases map to TRBD1. There are 12 residues in the CDR3. After removal of 6 bases from V and 11 bases from J, the junction contained 6 bases not matched to a gene. Germline values: CDR1 SNHLY, CDR2 FYNNEI. In DNA form, the CDR3 reads TGTGCCAGCAGACCTCAACAGGGGAAACTGTTTTTT. It codes for CASRPQQGKLFF.

V is TRBV6-5 and J is TRBJ2-3, with a possible D match to TRBD1 (6 bases). Trimming stripped 3 bases from V and 1 base from J, with 14 bases between. Germline V gives CDR1 MNHEY, CDR2 SVGAGI. The length of the CDR3 is 16 residues. CDR3 sequence (DNA): TGTGCCAGCAGTTATTCCAGGGGACGTGGCACAGATACGCAGTATTTT. Amino acid sequence: CASSYSRGRGTDTQYF.

J is TRBJ1-1 and V is TRBV6-5; D gene unclear. The CDR3 consists of 13 residues. V lost 6 bases and J 0 bases, leaving 8 bases between the germline ends. Germline assignment: CDR1 MNHEY and CDR2 SVGAGI. DNA for the CDR3: TGTGCCAGCAGCCCGTCGGTGAACACTGAAGCTTTCTTT. Its protein product is CASSPSVNTEAFF.

The rearrangement joins TRBV5-1 to TRBJ1-2, with D possibly being TRBD1 (6 bases). In germline, CDR1 is SGHRS, CDR2 YFSETQ. V was pared by 2 bases and J by 3 bases, with 11 bases between. This CDR3 is built from 14 residues. CDR3 protein: CASSLNRAHYGYTF. In nucleotides, the CDR3 is TGCGCCAGCAGCTTAAACAGGGCACACTATGGCTACACCTTC.

The chain uses TRBV7-8 and TRBJ2-5; TRBD1 aligns across 8 bases. This CDR3 is built from 13 residues. After removal of 4 bases from V and 4 bases from J, the junction contained 2 bases not matched to a gene. Germline loops: CDR1 SGHVS, CDR2 FQNEAQ. The CDR3 coding sequence is TGTGCCAGCAGCTCAGGGGGCGTAGAGACCCAGTACTTC. Its protein product is CASSSGGVETQYF.

This clone was counted between two and nine times. The rearrangement joins TRBV6-1 to TRBJ1-2, with 8 bases lining up with TRBD1. Losses at the gene ends were 1 base for V and 7 bases for J; bases not matched to a gene: 2. CDR1 MNHNS and CDR2 SASEGT come from the germline V gene. CDR3 length: 13 residues. The CDR3 region has the DNA TGTGCCAGCAGTGAAGGGACAGGGCGTGGCTACACCTTC. This codes for CASSEGTGRGYTF.

This chain joins TRBV30 and TRBJ1-5; D gene uncertain. The germline V and J ends were trimmed by 0 bases and 7 bases, with 10 bases remaining between them. This CDR3 comprises 13 residues. Germline V gene sequence: CDR1 GTSNPN, CDR2 SVGIG (reference sequence). The CDR3 DNA sequence: TGTGCCTGGAGTGTACAGACCAGACAGCCCCAGCATTTT. It encodes CAWSVQTRQPQHF.

The genes are TRBV11-1 and TRBJ2-1; 9 bases agree with TRBD2. J gave up 11 bases and V 8 bases, and 13 bases lay outside the gene matches. Germline V gene data show CDR1 as SGHAT and CDR2 as FQDESV (reference sequence). The CDR3 loop spans 14 amino acids. CDR3 residues: CASGGASGNQKQFF. CDR3 sequence (DNA): TGTGCCAGCGGGGGGGCTAGCGGGAACCAAAAGCAGTTCTTC.

The rearrangement uses TRBV6-5 and TRBJ1-6; D unresolved. The CDR3 consists of 12 residues. Looked up from germline, CDR1 is MNHEY and CDR2 is SVGAGI. V was clipped by 6 bases and J by 6 bases, with 6 bases between them. The CDR3 DNA follows: TGTGCCAGCAGGAGGGTTAATTCACCCCTCCACTTT. Its protein is CASRRVNSPLHF.

This chain connects TRBV19 to TRBJ2-2; D not certain. This CDR3 is built from 13 residues. The V gene's germline CDR1 is LNHDA and CDR2 SQIVND (reference sequence). Trimming removed 0 bases at V and 5 bases at J, with 4 bases between. In nucleotides, the CDR3 is TGTGCCAGTAGTATAGATTTAACCGGGGAGCTGTTTTTT. Amino acids: CASSIDLTGELFF.

The chain links TRBV9 to TRBJ2-7; D remains unclear. Trimming took off 3 bases at V and 6 bases at J, with 10 bases between the two ends. There are 12 residues in the CDR3. Germline CDR1 and CDR2: SGDLS and YYNGEE. The CDR3 nucleotides are TGTGCCAGCAGCGAGACTGGAGCCGAGCAGTACTTC. Translated: CASSETGAEQYF.

This clone is a singleton in its sample. The V gene is TRBV2, the J gene TRBJ2-7; D is unclear. V was trimmed by 2 bases and J by 4 bases, leaving 6 bases between them. The germline V gene has CDR1 SNHLY and CDR2 FYNNEI. The CDR3 is 12 amino acids. Written as DNA, the CDR3 is TGTGCCAGCAGTGAAATAGTTTACGAGCAGTACTTC. It specifies CASSEIVYEQYF.

The V call is TRBV9, the J call TRBJ1-1; D might be TRBD1 (6 bases). V was shortened by 2 bases and J by 1 base, with 9 bases between the two germline ends. Germline CDR1 and CDR2: SGDLS and YYNGEE. The CDR3 is made up of 14 amino acids. CDR3 bases: TGTGCCAGCAGCGTCCAGACAGGGAACACTGAAGCTTTCTTT. Its translation: CASSVQTGNTEAFF.